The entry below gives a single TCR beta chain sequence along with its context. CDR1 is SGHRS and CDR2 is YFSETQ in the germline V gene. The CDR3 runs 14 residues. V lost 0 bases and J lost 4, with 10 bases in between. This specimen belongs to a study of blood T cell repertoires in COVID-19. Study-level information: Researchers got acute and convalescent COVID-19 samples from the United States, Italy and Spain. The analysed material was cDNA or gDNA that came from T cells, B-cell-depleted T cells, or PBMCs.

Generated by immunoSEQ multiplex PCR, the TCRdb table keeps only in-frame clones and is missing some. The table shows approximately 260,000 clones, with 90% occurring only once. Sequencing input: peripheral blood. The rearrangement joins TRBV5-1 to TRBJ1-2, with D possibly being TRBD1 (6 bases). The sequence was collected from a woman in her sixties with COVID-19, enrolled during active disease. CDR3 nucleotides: TGCGCCAGCAGCTTGGACAGGGCTACCTATGGCTACACCTTC. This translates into CASSLDRATYGYTF.